Presented here are 27 T cell receptor beta chains from one specimen sequenced in a study of T and B cells in COVID-19 patients. BIOMED2 TRB-A/B primer pools were used in multiplex TRB PCR. TCRdb ran MiXCR on the multiplex PCR reads and lists one entry per CDR3 protein. The sample holds under 4,500 distinct CDR3 sequences; more than 20% are singletons and the top ten take about 22%. Blood genomic DNA input for TRB amplification was roughly 250-500 ng. Sequenced sample: blood. Source of these receptors: a human donor with active COVID-19.

This clonotype was detected a few times. The rearrangement joins TRBV21-1 to TRBJ2-4; TRBD1, as called in the table, went unchecked against the DNA. TRBV21-1 represents a pseudogene. The CDR3 consists of 14 residues. The CDR3 reads CASSLGQGQNIQYF. As DNA, the CDR3 is TGTGCCAGCAGCTTGGGACAGGGGCAAAACATTCAGTACTTC.

The sample holds a few counts of this clonotype. V is TRBV6-4 and J is TRBJ1-2, with a weak D call TRBD1 (5 bases). There are 15 residues in the CDR3. In germline, CDR1 is MRHNA, CDR2 SNTAGT. The V end lost 6 bases, the J end lost 2 bases, and 16 bases lay between the germline ends. The DNA of the CDR3 is TGTGCCAGCAGCGCAGGATCTAGGGGAAACTATGGCTACACCTTC. As protein: CASSAGSRGNYGYTF.

Judged by abundance, this clonotype is large. The rearrangement joins TRBV19 to TRBJ2-2, with 11 bases lining up with TRBD2. Trimming took 8 bases from V and 3 from J; bases not matched to a gene: 5. The CDR3 runs to 15 residues. Per germline, CDR1 LNHDA and CDR2 SQIVND (reference sequence). DNA for the CDR3: TGTGCCAGTCGAGGGACTAGCGGATACACCGGGGAGCTGTTTTTT. Translating gives CASRGTSGYTGELFF.

The chain joins TRBV14 to TRBJ2-7, with D uncertain. The germline CDR1 and CDR2 sequences are SGHDN and FVKESK. The V and J ends lost 1 base and 6 bases respectively, with 4 bases between them. The CDR3 runs to 11 residues. This chain's CDR3 is CASSQVLEQYF. CDR3 DNA: TGTGCCAGCAGCCAAGTCCTCGAGCAGTACTTC.

This clonotype was detected many times. This rearrangement joins TRBV7-2 to TRBJ2-3, with D unresolved. Germline loops: CDR1 SGHTA, CDR2 FQGNSA. The CDR3 runs to 14 residues. V dropped 2 bases and J dropped 1 base, with 7 bases sitting between them. The CDR3 nucleotides read TGTGCCAGCAGCTTATTCTTGGGCACAGATACGCAGTATTTT. It encodes CASSLFLGTDTQYF.

By frequency in the sample, this clonotype is medium-sized. The rearrangement uses TRBV18 and TRBJ1-1, with 7 bases lining up with TRBD1. J lost 3 bases, V lost 3 bases, and 4 bases had no gene match. This CDR3 has 14 amino acids. CDR1 KGHSH and CDR2 LQKENI come from the germline V gene. CDR3 region: CASSPATGHTEAFF. The CDR3 DNA reads TGTGCCAGCTCACCGGCGACAGGGCACACTGAAGCTTTCTTT. The full variable domain, in which reference TRBV18 and TRBJ1-1 provide the parts outside the CDR3, is NAGVMQNPRHLVRRRGQEARLRCSPMKGHSHVYWYRQLPEEGLKFMVYLQKENIIDESGMPKERFSAEFPKEGPSILRIQQVVRGDSAAYFCASSPATGHTEAFFGQGTRLTVV.

By sample fraction, this clonotype is medium-sized. The rearrangement uses TRBV30 and TRBJ1-1, with D uncertain. The CDR3 is made up of 12 amino acids. V gave up 2 bases and J gave up 4 bases, with 8 bases separating them. Germline V gives CDR1 GTSNPN, CDR2 SVGIG (reference sequence). Here the CDR3 reads CAWSLAATEAFF. The DNA of the CDR3 is TGTGCCTGGAGTTTGGCGGCCACTGAAGCTTTCTTT.

The rearrangement uses TRBV5-1 and TRBJ2-5; perhaps TRBD1 as D (6 bases). Germline CDR1 SGHRS, CDR2 YFSETQ. The CDR3 length is 16 residues. Trimming removed 0 bases from V and 3 bases from J, with 15 bases in between. Written as DNA, the CDR3 is TGCGCCAGCAGCTTGGTAACAGGGCTAGCCAAAGAGACCCAGTACTTC. This encodes CASSLVTGLAKETQYF.

By its share, this clonotype is medium-sized. CDR3: CAWSTGANQPQHF. Here the CDR3 DNA reads TGTGCCTGGAGTACAGGGGCCAATCAGCCCCAGCATTTT. V gene TRBV30 combines with J gene TRBJ1-5, with 7 positions matching TRBD1. CDR1 and CDR2 (germline): GTSNPN, SVGIG (reference sequence). V was pared by 2 bases and J by 3 bases, with 1 base of the junction left unmatched. CDR3 length equals 13 residues.

This clonotype came up many times. This sequence joins TRBV7-9 and TRBJ2-7; 10 nucleotides align to TRBD2. Losses at the gene ends were 1 base for V and 4 bases for J; bases not matched to a gene: 4. The CDR3 loop spans 15 amino acids. Germline V CDR1 and CDR2: SEHNR, FQNEAQ (reference sequence). The CDR3 loop is CASSLGGSGRYEQYF. In nucleotides, the CDR3 is TGTGCCAGCAGCTTAGGGGGTAGCGGGAGGTACGAGCAGTACTTC.

The rearrangement joins TRBV12-3 or TRBV12-4 to TRBJ1-5; D not resolved. The CDR3 spans 16 residues. V was pared by 6 bases and J by 0 bases, with 15 bases between. CDR3: CASRLSAAASNQPQHF. CDR3 bases: TGTGCCAGCAGGCTTTCTGCGGCAGCTAGCAATCAGCCCCAGCATTTT.

V usage is TRBV19 and J usage is TRBJ2-7; 8 positions agree with TRBD1. V trimming: 6 bases; J trimming: 6 bases; junction bases outside the gene matches: 4. Germline V CDR1 and CDR2: LNHDA, SQIVND (reference sequence). The length of the CDR3 is 12 residues. Here the CDR3 reads CASRTTGAEQYF. The CDR3 coding sequence is TGTGCCAGTAGAACGACAGGGGCCGAGCAGTACTTC.

This clonotype was recorded at least ten times. The chain has TRBV5-1 and TRBJ2-3; D is unresolved. V was cut by 0 bases and J by 2 bases, with 10 bases left in between. This CDR3 has 15 residues. Germline V gene data show CDR1 as SGHRS and CDR2 as YFSETQ. The CDR3: CASSLAWQNTDTQYF. The CDR3 coding sequence is TGCGCCAGCAGCTTGGCCTGGCAGAACACAGATACGCAGTATTTT.

In its sample, this clonotype is medium-sized. The V call is TRBV30, the J call TRBJ2-1; no firm D call. V was cut by 0 bases and J by 0 bases, with 12 bases left in between. CDR1 is GTSNPN, CDR2 SVGIG, per germline (reference sequence). The CDR3 has 16 residues. The DNA of the CDR3 is TGTGCCTGGAGTGTGAAACAGTCTTTCTCCTACAATGAGCAGTTCTTC. Encoded protein: CAWSVKQSFSYNEQFF.

Turning to this clonotype: This clone may be a read error of a much larger clone one base away. The chain employs TRBV6-2 or TRBV6-3 and TRBJ1-1; no firm D call. The CDR3 loop spans 11 amino acids. Germline V gene sequence: CDR1 MNHEY, CDR2 SVGEGT. V lost 2 bases to trimming and J lost 6 bases, with 4 bases between them. The CDR3 sequence is CASSYVAEAFF. CDR3 in DNA: TGTGCCAGCAGTTACGTCGCTGAAGCTTTCTTT.

The chain links TRBV20-1 to TRBJ2-5; 13 positions match TRBD2. Germline V gene lookup returns CDR1 DFQATT and CDR2 SNEGSKA (reference sequence). V gave up 4 bases and J gave up 6 bases; unmatched junction bases: 8. This CDR3 is built from 15 residues. As DNA, the CDR3 is TGCAGTGCTATCCAGACTAGCGGGAGGTGGAAGACCCAGTACTTC. Protein: CSAIQTSGRWKTQYF.

In its sample, this clonotype ranks as medium-sized. The rearrangement uses TRBV27 and TRBJ2-2; perhaps D is TRBD1 or TRBD2 (5 bases each). V was cut by 4 bases and J by 7 bases, with 13 bases left in between. The CDR3 spans 14 residues. Germline V lookup: CDR1 MNHEY, CDR2 SMNVEV (reference sequence). This CDR3 is CASSSGPRGGELFF. In DNA form, the CDR3 reads TGTGCCAGCAGTTCGGGACCGCGAGGCGGGGAGCTGTTTTTT.

This clonotype was detected a few times. J is TRBJ2-1 and V is TRBV29-1, with a tentative D call TRBD2 (6 bases). The CDR3 has 15 residues. V gave up 0 bases and J gave up 0 bases, with 9 bases separating them. In germline, CDR1 is SQVTM, CDR2 ANQGSEA. This chain's CDR3 is CSVEDRGSSYNEQFF. DNA of the CDR3: TGCAGCGTTGAAGATCGGGGGAGCTCCTACAATGAGCAGTTCTTC.

The chain recombines TRBV7-9 with TRBJ1-2, with D maybe TRBD1 (5 bases). Trimming left V 1 base short and J 7 bases short, with 10 bases between. Germline V lookup: CDR1 SEHNR, CDR2 FQNEAQ (reference sequence). This CDR3 region has 13 residues. The CDR3 reads CASSLEGYSGYTF. DNA of the CDR3: TGTGCCAGCAGCTTAGAGGGGTATTCTGGCTACACCTTC.

By frequency in the sample, this clonotype is medium-sized. This chain links TRBV29-1 with TRBJ1-1, with 7 nucleotides matching TRBD1. V lost 5 bases, J lost 7 bases, and 1 base stayed unmatched. The CDR3 extends over 10 amino acids. Germline V lookup: CDR1 SQVTM, CDR2 ANQGSEA. The CDR3 DNA is TGCAGCGTTCACAGGGGTGAAGCTTTCTTT. Translated, it gives CSVHRGEAFF.

This clonotype qualifies as medium-sized. The chain combines TRBV19 with TRBJ2-5; possibly TRBD1 for D (6 bases). CDR1 LNHDA and CDR2 SQIVND come from the germline V gene (reference sequence). V was trimmed by 5 bases and J by 0 bases, leaving 16 bases between them. The CDR3 runs to 16 residues. The CDR3 DNA is TGTGCCAGTAGTCCACCGGGACACTTGTACCAAGAGACCCAGTACTTC. Protein: CASSPPGHLYQETQYF.

Only one count was recorded for this clonotype. The genes are TRBV25-1 and TRBJ1-2; 10 nucleotides agree with TRBD1. This CDR3 is built from 14 residues. Looked up from germline, CDR1 is MGHDK and CDR2 is SYGVNS. The V gene end was trimmed by 2 bases and the J gene end by 8 bases; junction bases not matched to a gene: 5. CDR3 in amino acids: CASSEGDRGFGYTF. The CDR3, as DNA: TGTGCCAGCAGTGAAGGGGACAGGGGTTTCGGCTACACCTTC.

The V and J genes are TRBV20-1 and TRBJ2-7; 10 nucleotides agree with TRBD2. Germline CDR1 and CDR2: DFQATT and SNEGSKA (reference sequence). V was pared by 1 base and J by 0 bases, with 6 bases of the junction left unmatched. The CDR3 extends over 16 amino acids. The DNA for the CDR3 is TGCAGTGCTAGAGCCCTTGGACTAGCGGCCTCCTACGAGCAGTACTTC. Translating it yields CSARALGLAASYEQYF.

The rearrangement links TRBV2 to TRBJ1-1, with 8 bases aligning to TRBD1. CDR1 is SNHLY, CDR2 FYNNEI, per germline. This CDR3 contains 13 residues. V shed 8 bases and J 2 bases; nucleotides not matched to a gene: 4. The CDR3 DNA follows: TGTGCCAGCCGGACAGGGCGAAACACTGAAGCTTTCTTT. Translation: CASRTGRNTEAFF.

This clonotype is labeled large (0.1 to 1%). The chain couples TRBV19 to TRBJ2-1; tentative D call: TRBD2 (6 bases). Trimming left V 3 bases short and J 9 bases short, with 12 bases between. Germline-derived CDR1 and CDR2 are LNHDA and SQIVND (reference sequence). The CDR3 sequence is 13 residues long. The CDR3 reads CASSIGTWAEQFF. The CDR3 nucleotides read TGTGCCAGTAGTATCGGGACTTGGGCTGAGCAGTTCTTC.

This clonotype is medium-sized in the sample. The chain recombines TRBV19 with TRBJ1-5; no definite D call. The CDR3 covers 15 residues. V lost 3 bases and J 9 bases, leaving 18 bases between the germline ends. Per germline, CDR1 LNHDA and CDR2 SQIVND (reference sequence). This CDR3 is CASSISGGIGMPQHF. The CDR3 DNA is TGTGCCAGTAGTATTTCCGGCGGCATAGGCATGCCCCAGCATTTT.

This clonotype was detected a few times. This sequence joins TRBV4-3 and TRBJ1-2, with D possibly TRBD1 on 5 matching bases. The V gene's germline CDR1 is LGHNA and CDR2 YSLEER. The CDR3 totals 14 residues. Trimming pared 4 bases from V and 2 bases from J, leaving 11 bases between. The CDR3 region is CASSPGPQNYGYTF. The CDR3 DNA reads TGCGCCAGCAGCCCAGGGCCCCAAAACTATGGCTACACCTTC.